The entry below describes one T cell receptor beta chain. V lost 5 bases and J 2 bases, leaving 18 bases between the germline ends. This CDR3 is 16 amino acids long. This sample is part of a study of identical twins. In TCRdb, the 5' RACE reads were re-called with MiXCR into one record per CDR3 protein. This sample has 550,000 to 700,000 distinct CDR3 sequences, with around 20% found just once. A further study also used this sample, focusing on T cells expressing NK-cell markers.

The chain has TRBV12-3 or TRBV12-4 and TRBJ2-5; D might be TRBD2 (7 bases). This clonotype was obtained from a woman in her late teens or twenties in good health. Sequenced sample: PBMCs. This chain's CDR3 is CASSHRSGGPQETQYF. In DNA form, the CDR3 reads TGTGCCAGCAGTCATCGCTCGGGGGGCCCGCAAGAGACCCAGTACTTC.